A selection of T cell receptor beta chains follows, all from one sample in a study of blood T cell repertoires in COVID-19. The table came from immunoSEQ multiplex PCR; TCRdb's copy has only in-frame clones and leaves some out. Among some 300,000 clones, 80% to 90% were seen once, and the ten largest hold about 6%. Sequenced: peripheral blood. These TCRs come from a woman between 50 and 59 years old with COVID-19, enrolled during active disease. The CDR3 runs from the conserved cysteine through the conserved F or W. A D gene is named only where the DNA matches it firmly. Clone sizes are given selectively: once, few, many, or a class where the clone is expanded.

>TRBD2|TRBV11-3|.|TRBJ2-2
TGTGCCAGCAGCTTATGGGTAGCGGGGGAGAACACCGGGGAGCTGTTTTTT
CASSLWVAGENTGELFF
>TRBD2|TRBV5-1|.|TRBJ2-3
TGCGCCAGCAGCTTGCGAGCGGGAGACACAGATACGCAGTATTTT
CASSLRAGDTDTQYF
>TRBD1|TRBV6-5|few|TRBJ1-1
TGTGCCAGCAGACTCGGGACAGGGGGGACTGAAGCTTTCTTT
CASRLGTGGTEAFF
>.|TRBV10-3|.|TRBJ2-1
TGTGCCATCAGTCCGTCTAACAGTTTTACTAGCTCCTACAATGAGCAGTTCTTC
CAISPSNSFTSSYNEQFF
>TRBD2|TRBV19|once|TRBJ2-1
TGTGCCAGTAGGACCACTAGCGGGAGTCTACTCCCCTACAATGAGCAGTTCTTC
CASRTTSGSLLPYNEQFF
>TRBD1|TRBV4-3|.|TRBJ1-2
TGCGCCAGCAGCCAAGATCTCACAGGGGGCATTGGCTACACCTTC
CASSQDLTGGIGYTF
>TRBD1|TRBV3-1/TRBV3-2|.|TRBJ1-5
TGTGCCAGCAGCCAGGGACAGGGTGGTATTCTGCCCCAGCATTTT
CASSQGQGGILPQHF
>TRBD1|TRBV2|.|TRBJ2-5
TGTGCCAGCAGGACAGGGACGAACCAAGAGACCCAGTACTTC
CASRTGTNQETQYF
>TRBD1|TRBV6-6|.|TRBJ1-2
TGTGCCAGCATGCGGCCGGGACAGGGGGTTGCTGGCTACACCTTC
CASMRPGQGVAGYTF
>.|TRBV7-9|.|TRBJ1-6
TGTGCCAGCAGCAAAGGGGACTTCTATAATTCACCCCTCCACTTT
CASSKGDFYNSPLHF
>.|TRBV27|.|TRBJ1-2
TGTGCCAGCACCCCCCCCAGGACTAAAGCTAACTATGGCTACACCTTC
CASTPPRTKANYGYTF
>.|TRBV2|.|TRBJ1-5
TGTGCCAGCACTGACCGGGACCTTCGGGGGGGCAATCAGCCCCAGCATTTT
CASTDRDLRGGNQPQHF
>TRBD1|TRBV5-4|.|TRBJ2-7
TGTGCCAGCAGGAGATATACCCCGGGACAGGGTGGCTACGAGCAGTACTTC
CASRRYTPGQGGYEQYF
>.|TRBV27|.|TRBJ2-2
TGTGCCAGCAGTTCACCTACCAACAGGAACACCGGGGAGCTGTTTTTT
CASSSPTNRNTGELFF
>.|TRBV30|.|TRBJ2-7
TGTGCCGGGGGGGGACATAGCTACGAGCAGTACTTC
CAGGGHSYEQYF
>.|TRBV13|.|TRBJ1-1
TGTGCCAGCAGCTTAAGTTCGAGGGACACTGAAGCTTTCTTT
CASSLSSRDTEAFF
>.|TRBV5-5|.|TRBJ2-7
TGTGCCAGCAGCTCCACAGGGAGCTCCTACGAGCAGTACTTC
CASSSTGSSYEQYF
>.|TRBV7-9|.|TRBJ2-5
TGTGCCAGCAGCTTAAATTTAGGACTCCAAGAGACCCAGTACTTC
CASSLNLGLQETQYF
>.|TRBV11-1|.|TRBJ1-2
TGTGCCAGCAGTTGGGACACATCCAACTATGGCTACACCTTC
CASSWDTSNYGYTF
>.|TRBV10-2|.|TRBJ2-3
TGCGCCAGCAGTGAGTCTGCTATCACCTCGGGTACGCAGTATTTT
CASSESAITSGTQYF
>TRBD1|TRBV12-3/TRBV12-4|.|TRBJ1-5
TGTGCCAGCAGACGGGACAGAAATCAGCCCCAGCATTTT
CASRRDRNQPQHF
>.|TRBV27|.|TRBJ1-3
TGTGCCAGCAGTTCACACATGCCTGGAAACACCATATATTTT
CASSSHMPGNTIYF
>TRBD2|TRBV3-1/TRBV3-2|.|TRBJ2-7
TGTGCCAGCAGCCAAGGGCTAGCGGGAGGGATAGCCCACGAGCAGTACTTC
CASSQGLAGGIAHEQYF
>TRBD1|TRBV5-1|few|TRBJ2-7
TGCGCCAGCAGCGGTTCCGGGACAGGGTCCTACGAGCAGTACTTC
CASSGSGTGSYEQYF
>.|TRBV4-3|.|TRBJ2-7
TGCGCCAGCAGCCAAGATCAACTTGGGCAGCACTACGAGCAGTACTTC
CASSQDQLGQHYEQYF
>TRBD2|TRBV24-1|.|TRBJ2-2
TGTGCCACCAGGACGGGGACTAGCGGGGCGAACACCGGGGAGCTGTTTTTT
CATRTGTSGANTGELFF